The clone carrying this TCR beta chain showed up many times. The sample belongs to a study of T cells after yellow fever vaccination. The CDR3 extends over 16 amino acids. The V gene end was trimmed by 4 bases and the J gene end by 10 bases; junction bases not matched to a gene: 12. CDR1 is ENHRY, CDR2 SYGVKD, per germline. TCRdb called the 5' RACE reads again in MiXCR, with one record for every CDR3 protein. The table lists more than 120,000 distinct CDR3 sequences, roughly 8% of them singletons. The V and J genes are TRBV10-3 and TRBJ2-7, with 14 bases identical to TRBD2. This sequence was found in a man in his thirties or forties who received the YFV17D yellow fever vaccine. The source was CD4+ T cells sorted from PBMCs, collected 5 days after the yellow fever booster vaccination. The CDR3 nucleotides are TGTGCCATCAGTGGGGGGACTAGCGGGAGTTTTGTGGAACAGTACTTC. Its translation is CAISGGTSGSFVEQYF.